This T cell receptor beta chain was observed in a study of radiotherapy plus CTLA-4 blockade in lung cancer. Study-wide context: Of the patients, 15% to 20% showed objective responses and approximately 34% attained disease control. Regarding the study as a whole: Strongest reported response predictors: early blood clone changes and post-radiation interferon-beta. Radiotherapy plus ipilimumab was followed by expansion in blood of tumor-derived TCR clones.

Note on this clone: The target antigen is unknown.

Focal radiation with ipilimumab CTLA-4 blockade was given to patients with chemo-refractory metastatic non-small-cell lung cancer. The data were produced by immunoSEQ multiplex PCR, yet TCRdb's version contains in-frame clones alone and is incomplete. The sample lists 65,000 to 90,000 clones; roughly 86% were seen once. The CDR3 runs to 12 residues. V was pared by 3 bases and J by 7 bases, with 9 bases between. The germline V gene has CDR1 MNHEY and CDR2 SMNVEV (reference sequence). This receptor was obtained from a human donor with non-small cell lung cancer who had stable disease on radiotherapy plus ipilimumab. This specimen was peripheral blood, taken from a patient treated with radiotherapy plus ipilimumab. This chain links TRBV27 with TRBJ1-2; TRBD1 might be the D (5 bases). The CDR3 DNA sequence: TGTGCCAGCAGTTTCACAGGAGGTGGCTACACCTTC. Its translation: CASSFTGGGYTF.